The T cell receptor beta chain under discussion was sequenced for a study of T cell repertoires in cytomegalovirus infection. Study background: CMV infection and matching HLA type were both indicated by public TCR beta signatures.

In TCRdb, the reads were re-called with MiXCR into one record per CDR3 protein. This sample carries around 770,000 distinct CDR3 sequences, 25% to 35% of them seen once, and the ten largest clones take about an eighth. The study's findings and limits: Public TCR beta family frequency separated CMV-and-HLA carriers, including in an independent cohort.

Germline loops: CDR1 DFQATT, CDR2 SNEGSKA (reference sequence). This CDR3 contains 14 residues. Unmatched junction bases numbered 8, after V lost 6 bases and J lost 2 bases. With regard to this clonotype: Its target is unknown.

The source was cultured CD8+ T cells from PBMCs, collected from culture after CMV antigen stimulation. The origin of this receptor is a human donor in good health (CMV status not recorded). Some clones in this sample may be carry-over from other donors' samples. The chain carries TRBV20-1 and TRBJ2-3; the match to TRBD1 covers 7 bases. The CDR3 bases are TGCAGTGCCTCCAGACAGGGATTCACAGATACGCAGTATTTT. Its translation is CSASRQGFTDTQYF.